This T cell receptor (beta chain) was identified during a study of cytomegalovirus exposure and HLA in healthy donors. V lost 4 bases, J lost 4 bases, and 3 bases stayed unmatched. Germline-derived CDR1 and CDR2 are LGHNA and YSLEER. The length of the CDR3 is 14 residues. Of note for this clone: Antigen: not known.

Study outcomes and limitations: Later analysis identified several of the most significant clusters that appeared linked to common viral pathogens.

PCR was performed using 60 Vbeta and 13 Jbeta primers. Libraries were prepared by immunoSEQ multiplex PCR; TCRdb keeps only in-frame clonotypes and omits some of them. The sample records roughly 150,000 clones, around 72% being singletons. This receptor was identified in a middle-aged woman in good health and CMV-seropositive. The sequencing sample was made of PBMCs. The V gene is TRBV4-3, the J gene TRBJ1-4; 7 positions agree with TRBD1. Here the CDR3 reads CASSPGQNNEKLFF. In DNA, the CDR3 is TGCGCCAGCAGCCCGGGACAGAATAATGAAAAACTGTTTTTT.